The subject of this entry is one T cell receptor (beta chain). The same CDR3 also results from other DNA sequences found in this sample. This record comes from a study of OX40 agonist ivuxolimab in advanced cancers. The CDR3 totals 15 residues. Looked up from germline, CDR1 is SGHRS and CDR2 is YFSETQ. Germline trimming cut 0 bases from V and 2 bases from J; bases unmatched to any gene: 3. Measured with immunoSEQ multiplex PCR; TCRdb has only the in-frame clones, and not every one. In the table there are 40,000 to 55,000 clones, 85% to 90% of which are singletons. The TCR was taken from an adult with an advanced solid tumor such as melanoma, head and neck, liver or kidney cancer. The sample here was CD4+ or CD8+ T cells sorted from blood, taken in a trial of the OX40 agonist ivuxolimab. The chain uses TRBV5-1 and TRBJ2-5; 8 positions agree with TRBD1. DNA of the CDR3: TGCGCCAGCAGCTTGGAAGGACAGGGTCAAGAGACCCAGTACTTC. Its protein product is CASSLEGQGQETQYF.